The 23 T cell receptor beta chains in this list originate from one sample, sequenced in a study of regulatory T cells in long-lasting Graves disease. Arm-PCR of CDR3 regions and iRepertoire HTBI primers were the basis on which TCR beta libraries were built. MiXCR was run by TCRdb on the multiplex PCR reads, yielding one entry per CDR3 protein. The sample includes fewer than 400,000 distinct CDR3 sequences, 15% to 20% seen only once; the top ten take 29%. Described time point: persistent/refractory GD, antithyroid drugs over 5 years with positive TRAb. Generation of the TCR library employed RNA extracted from PBMCs. The specimen was peripheral blood mononuclear cells (PBMCs), collected when the disease was refractory, from a patient treated with antithyroid drugs. The receptor source for this set is a female donor with Graves disease.

At least ten counts were recorded for this clonotype. The genes are TRBV29-1 and TRBJ1-1, with 7 bases lining up with TRBD1. There are 14 residues in the CDR3. Looked up from germline, CDR1 is SQVTM and CDR2 is ANQGSEA. Trimming took 4 bases from V and 3 from J; bases not matched to a gene: 8. The CDR3 loop reads CSVGWDSLYTEAFF. The CDR3 DNA is TGCAGCGTTGGCTGGGACAGTCTGTACACTGAAGCTTTCTTT.

This sequence joins TRBV4-1 and TRBJ1-5; no definite D call. The V gene's germline CDR1 is MGHRA and CDR2 YSYEKL. Trimming took off 0 bases at V and 5 bases at J, with 5 bases between the two ends. CDR3 size: 13 residues. The CDR3 sequence is CASSQERDQPQHF. The CDR3 region has the DNA TGCGCCAGCAGCCAAGAACGGGATCAGCCCCAGCATTTT.

The chain is built from TRBV7-2 and TRBJ1-5; tentatively, D is TRBD1 (5 bases). CDR3 length: 16 amino acids. Trimming cost V 5 bases and J 7 bases, with 21 bases left between them. CDR1 is SGHTA and CDR2 is FQGNSA in the germline V gene. The CDR3 here is CASSPQLGHIGQPQHF. The CDR3 DNA follows: TGTGCCAGCAGCCCACAGCTGGGGCATATCGGCCAGCCCCAGCATTTT.

The V call is TRBV27, the J call TRBJ2-1, with 7 bases lining up with TRBD2. The ends lost 6 bases at V and 8 bases at J; junction bases unmatched: 13. Germline-derived CDR1 and CDR2 are MNHEY and SMNVEV (reference sequence). This CDR3 region has 15 residues. In DNA, the CDR3 is TGTGCCAGCAGACCCCGAGCGGGAAGGTTGGATGAGCAGTTCTTC. This translates into CASRPRAGRLDEQFF.

A few counts support this clonotype. The CDR3, as DNA: TGTGCCAGCAGTCAGGGACAGGGAAATTTTGCTGGGGCCAACGTCCTGACTTTC. Residues: CASSQGQGNFAGANVLTF. The chain employs TRBV2 and TRBJ2-6; TRBD1 matches 9 bases. Germline V CDR1 and CDR2: SNHLY, FYNNEI. V shed 5 bases, J shed 2 bases, and the junction held 10 bases outside the gene matches. CDR3 size: 18 residues.

This clonotype showed up just a few times. This sequence joins TRBV27 and TRBJ1-2, with TRBD1 as a possible D gene (5 bases). The V and J ends lost 5 bases and 7 bases respectively, with 11 bases between them. Germline loops: CDR1 MNHEY, CDR2 SMNVEV (reference sequence). The CDR3 runs 12 residues. CDR3 DNA: TGTGCCAGCAGTCACGACAGTCGTGGCTACACCTTC. This gives the protein CASSHDSRGYTF.

This clonotype occurred a few times. A read error may produce the germline difference seen at one junction end. The rearrangement joins TRBV7-2 to TRBJ2-2, with D possibly being TRBD1 or TRBD2 (6 bases each). The CDR3 totals 13 residues. Germline V gene sequence: CDR1 SGHTA, CDR2 FQGNSA. CDR3 bases: TGTGCCGGCAGCTTAGGGGGGAGCGGGGAGCTGTTTTTT. Translating gives CAGSLGGSGELFF.

This clonotype was detected a few times. The gene calls are TRBV12-3 or TRBV12-4 and TRBJ2-7; possible D gene TRBD2, 7 bases. This CDR3 contains 13 residues. Between the trimmed V and J ends, which lost 7 bases and 6 bases, there was a span of 16 bases. CDR3: CASMREWGPEQYF. For the CDR3, the DNA is TGTGCCAGCATGCGGGAGTGGGGGCCCGAGCAGTACTTC.

This sequence joins TRBV25-1 and TRBJ1-4; D is unclear. The germline CDR1 and CDR2 sequences are MGHDK and SYGVNS. The CDR3 consists of 16 residues. V was trimmed by 1 base and J by 0 bases, leaving 9 bases between them. CDR3: CASSESWGTTNEKLFF. The CDR3 DNA reads TGTGCCAGCAGTGAATCTTGGGGTACAACTAATGAAAAACTGTTTTTT. Based on the CDR3 plus reference TRBV25-1 and TRBJ1-4, the full variable domain is EADIYQTPRYLVIGTGKKITLECSQTMGHDKMYWYQQDPGMELHLIHYSYGVNSTEKGDLSSESTVSRIRTEHFPLTLESARPSHTSQYLCASSESWGTTNEKLFFGSGTQLSVL.

This clonotype was seen repeatedly, ten times or more. The chain recombines TRBV7-8 with TRBJ1-5, with 7 nucleotides matching TRBD1. The V gene's germline CDR1 is SGHVS and CDR2 FQNEAQ. This CDR3 is 16 amino acids long. With V trimmed by 5 bases and J by 2 bases, 9 bases remained unmatched. CDR3 residues: CASSPTGAGGNQPQHF. Written as DNA, the CDR3 is TGTGCCAGCAGCCCAACAGGGGCGGGCGGCAATCAGCCCCAGCATTTT.

This clonotype appeared a few times. The chain couples TRBV3-1 to TRBJ2-3; 9 bases fit TRBD1. The CDR3 has 15 amino acids. CDR1 and CDR2 from the germline V gene are LGHDT and YNNKEL (reference sequence). V was pared by 8 bases and J by 5 bases, with 11 bases of the junction left unmatched. As DNA, the CDR3 is TGTGCCAGCCTTTTTAACAGGGGGCAGGGAGATACGCAGTATTTT. Translated: CASLFNRGQGDTQYF.

In its sample, this clonotype was seen many times. The CDR3 DNA sequence: TGTGCCAGCCATAAGTCGGGGGCCAACTATGGCTACACCTTC. It translates to CASHKSGANYGYTF. This rearrangement joins TRBV28 to TRBJ1-2; TRBD1 is a possible D gene (6 bases). The CDR3 spans 14 residues. Germline V CDR1 and CDR2: MDHEN, SYDVKM. Trimming removed 8 bases from V and 2 bases from J, with 15 bases in between.

This clonotype came up many times. The chain uses TRBV29-1 and TRBJ2-7, with D perhaps TRBD1 (7 bases). Trimming removed 7 bases from V and 2 bases from J, with 15 bases in between. The CDR3 has 13 amino acids. Germline assignment: CDR1 SQVTM and CDR2 ANQGSEA. In DNA form, the CDR3 reads TGCAGCGGGCGGGACAGCCAGACCTACGAGCAGTACTTC. This codes for CSGRDSQTYEQYF.

The rearrangement uses TRBV6-1 and TRBJ1-1; the match to TRBD1 covers 7 bases. With 6 bases clipped from V and 1 base from J, the junction kept 14 bases outside the gene matches. The germline V gene encodes CDR1 MNHNS and CDR2 SASEGT. CDR3 length: 17 amino acids. CDR3 DNA: TGTGCCAGCAGAAAAACTTCATCAGGGGGAAAGAACACTGAAGCTTTCTTT. This sequence encodes CASRKTSSGGKNTEAFF.

This clonotype was recorded at least ten times. This chain uses TRBV10-3 with TRBJ2-7; D is possibly TRBD1 (8 bases). V was cut by 0 bases and J by 5 bases, with 17 bases left in between. The CDR3 contains 16 residues. In germline, CDR1 is ENHRY, CDR2 SYGVKD. CDR3 in amino acids: CAISESGNRGGDEQYF. CDR3 sequence (DNA): TGTGCCATCAGTGAGTCGGGTAACAGGGGGGGCGACGAGCAGTACTTC.

This clonotype was seen many times. The chain combines TRBV6-9 with TRBJ2-7; D might be TRBD2 (6 bases). The germline CDR1 and CDR2 sequences are MNHGY and SVAAGI. The CDR3 is 14 residues long. Trimming removed 3 bases from V and 3 bases from J, with 12 bases in between. The CDR3 loop reads CASSYPGRNYEQYF. The CDR3 region has the DNA TGTGCCAGCAGTTACCCAGGGAGGAACTACGAGCAGTACTTC.

This clonotype was seen a handful of times. The chain recombines TRBV6-1 with TRBJ1-6, with D possibly TRBD1 on 6 matching bases. Trimming took 7 bases from V and 6 from J, leaving 16 bases between them. Germline loops: CDR1 MNHNS, CDR2 SASEGT. This CDR3 has 15 residues. This CDR3 reads CASTWGRGVNSPLHF. The CDR3 DNA reads TGTGCCAGCACCTGGGGGAGGGGGGTTAATTCACCCCTCCACTTT.

This clonotype was seen at least ten times. V is TRBV7-2 and J is TRBJ2-7, with D unresolved. Germline loops: CDR1 SGHTA, CDR2 FQGNSA. CDR3 length: 13 amino acids. V lost 1 base, J lost 2 bases, and 6 bases lay in between. DNA for the CDR3: TGTGCCAGCAGCTTAGAGTGGCCCTACGAGCAGTACTTC. This codes for CASSLEWPYEQYF. The whole variable domain, filled in from reference TRBV7-2 and TRBJ2-7, reads GAGVSQSPSNKVTEKGKDVELRCDPISGHTALYWYRQSLGQGLEFLIYFQGNSAPDKSGLPSDRFSAERTGGSVSTLTIQRTQQEDSAVYLCASSLEWPYEQYFGPGTRLTVT.

The sample holds many counts of this clonotype. The chain employs TRBV29-1 and TRBJ1-2; D not resolved. V lost 0 bases, J lost 7 bases, and 6 bases lay in between. This CDR3 is 11 amino acids long. The germline V gene encodes CDR1 SQVTM and CDR2 ANQGSEA. CDR3 DNA sequence: TGCAGCGTTGAAGATCTTGCTGGCTACACCTTC. Protein sequence: CSVEDLAGYTF.

This clonotype was counted many times. The chain employs TRBV6-5 and TRBJ1-1; D is possibly TRBD1 (6 bases). From germline, CDR1 is MNHEY and CDR2 SVGAGI. CDR3 size: 16 residues. V was cut by 0 bases and J by 5 bases, with 16 bases left in between. CDR3: CASSYSAGGSRTEAFF. For the CDR3, the DNA is TGTGCCAGCAGTTACTCGGCCGGGGGCTCAAGGACTGAAGCTTTCTTT.

The chain links TRBV7-8 to TRBJ2-5; 15 bases line up with TRBD2. The CDR3 is 22 amino acids. V lost 1 base and J lost 2; bases outside the gene matches: 17. CDR1 and CDR2 (germline): SGHVS, FQNEAQ. The CDR3 bases are TGTGCCAGCAGCTTAGAGTTTCCGGGACTAGCGGGGGGCACTAAAATTCAAGAGACCCAGTACTTC. Translation gives CASSLEFPGLAGGTKIQETQYF.

The genes are TRBV7-6 and TRBJ2-2; 11 bases fit TRBD1. V shed 3 bases and J 6 bases; nucleotides not matched to a gene: 6. The CDR3 spans 16 residues. Germline-derived CDR1 and CDR2 are SGHVS and FNYEAQ. In DNA form, the CDR3 reads TGTGCCAGCAGCTTGTCCGCGGGACAGGGGGCCGGGGAGCTGTTTTTT. Translation gives CASSLSAGQGAGELFF.

Comments on this clonotype: A much larger clonotype is one base distant, so this may be a read error. V gene TRBV27 combines with J gene TRBJ1-6, with D perhaps matching TRBD1 (6 bases). Germline V gene lookup returns CDR1 MNHEY and CDR2 SMNVEV (reference sequence). The V and J ends lost 1 base and 9 bases respectively, with 13 bases between them. The CDR3 length is 15 residues. DNA for the CDR3: TGTGCCAGCAGTTTATTACAGGGAGGGAGTTCACCCCTCCACTTT. Amino acids: CASSLLQGGSSPLHF.